These 21 T cell receptor beta chains were all obtained from the same sample, sequenced in a study of tumor and adjacent non-tumor tissue in lung cancer. The library came from three nested PCR rounds adapted from ARM-PCR protocols. One entry per CDR3 protein, called by TCRdb with MiXCR from the multiplex PCR reads. Found here are fewer than 55,000 distinct CDR3 sequences, more than 60% of them singletons; the top ten hold around a fifth. No cell sorting was done before RNA was extracted from the tissue. More than 3 cm separated this lung sample from the edge of the tumor. Sequenced input: distant non-tumor lung tissue. The receptors originated from a woman aged 40 to 50 with non-small cell lung cancer.

A word on this clonotype: One end of the junction does not line up with germline, which may come from a read error. This chain uses TRBV14 with TRBJ2-3; D is possibly TRBD2 (7 bases). Germline CDR1 and CDR2: SGHDN and FVKESK. This CDR3 spans 17 amino acids. CDR3 coding DNA: TGTGTCAGCAGCGCCCGGGGGGCTCGGCCTGACAGAGATACGCAGTATTTT. This encodes CVSSARGARPDRDTQYF.

On this clonotype: The conserved phenylalanine or tryptophan normally closing the CDR3 is absent here, so this likely arose from a read error. The J gene is TRBJ2-7, the V gene TRBV20-1; the D is unclear. The CDR3 is 16 residues long. CDR1 is DFQATT, CDR2 SNEGSKA, per germline (reference sequence). The CDR3 DNA reads as TGCAATGCTAGAGATATCTCCGCCGGGTTCGCCTACGAGCAGTACCTC. The encoded protein is CNARDISAGFAYEQYL.

Points on this clonotype: A junction end diverges from the germline sequence, so it may reflect a read error. The chain is built from TRBV20-1 and TRBJ1-3; perhaps TRBD1 as D (6 bases). Germline loops: CDR1 DFQATT, CDR2 SNEGSKA (reference sequence). The length of the CDR3 is 18 residues. CDR3 amino acids: CSARALRGPDMARDTTYF. CDR3 DNA sequence: TGCAGTGCTAGAGCCCTCAGGGGCCCGGACATGGCGAGAGACACCACATATTTT.

The table lists this clonotype with a count of one. The CDR3 does not close with the conserved phenylalanine or tryptophan, likely indicating a read error. The chain joins TRBV11-2 to TRBJ2-5; D is perhaps TRBD1 (6 bases). The CDR3 totals 14 residues. Per the germline V gene, CDR1 is SGHAT and CDR2 is FQNNGV. The CDR3 here is CASSAVARGETQYC. In nucleotides, the CDR3 is TGTGCGAGCAGCGCAGTAGCCAGGGGAGAGACCCAGTACTGC.

A word on this clonotype: The missing conserved phenylalanine or tryptophan at the end of this CDR3 makes a read error likely. It is unclear where the CDR3 begins or ends on the DNA, so no DNA is shown, and the CDR3 is as TCRdb lists it. CDR3 region: CASSPRDTGELFL. V gene TRBV5-1 combines with J gene TRBJ2-2. The CDR3 length equals 13 residues, ends included. CDR1 is SGHRS and CDR2 is YFSETQ in the germline V gene.

The chain uses TRBV28 and TRBJ1-6, with 7 bases fitting TRBD1. Germline lookup yields CDR1 MDHEN and CDR2 SYDVKM. The CDR3 extends over 12 amino acids. With 10 bases clipped from V and 10 bases from J, the junction kept 7 bases outside the gene matches. The CDR3 DNA follows: TGTGCCAATAATGACAGGGCATCACCCCTCCACTTT. Amino acids: CANNDRASPLHF.

CDR3 protein: CASSCGAGSNYGYTF. As DNA, the CDR3 is TGTGCCAGCAGTTGCGGGGCAGGTTCTAACTATGGCTACACCTTC. This chain uses TRBV6-5 with TRBJ1-2; weak D call: TRBD1 (5 bases). CDR1 MNHEY and CDR2 SVGAGI come from the germline V gene. V lost 4 bases and J 0 bases, leaving 12 bases between the germline ends. The CDR3 totals 15 residues.

This clonotype was seen a handful of times. The V call is TRBV11-3, the J call TRBJ2-1; weak D call: TRBD2 (7 bases). Trimming cost V 6 bases and J 7 bases, with 16 bases left between them. Germline V gene lookup returns CDR1 SGHNT and CDR2 YENEEA. This CDR3 comprises 14 residues. For the CDR3, the DNA is TGTGCCAGCAGTTGGGGGGGCCTATGTAATGAGCAGTTCTTC. Its translation: CASSWGGLCNEQFF.

As to this clonotype: The germline gene is not matched at one end of the junction; a read error may be the cause. This chain uses TRBV4-1 with TRBJ2-3; D is ambiguous. This CDR3 contains 15 residues. CDR1 and CDR2 (germline): MGHRA, YSYEKL. This CDR3 reads CANSPVRSSTDTQYF. CDR3 DNA sequence: TGCGCCAACAGCCCCGTCCGGTCAAGCACAGATACTCAGTATTTT.

As to this clonotype: A read error is possible here, since a much larger clone lies one base away. This chain connects TRBV5-1 to TRBJ2-7; D not resolved. This CDR3 contains 11 residues. Germline CDR1 and CDR2: SGHRS and YFSETQ. The CDR3 spells CTSSENYEQYF. The CDR3 DNA reads TGCACCAGCAGCGAAAACTACGAGCAGTACTTC.

Of note for this clonotype: Since a much larger clone is just one base distant, this may be a read error. This chain joins TRBV5-4 and TRBJ2-3; tentatively, D is TRBD1 or TRBD2 (6 bases each). CDR3 size: 18 residues. Between the trimmed V and J ends, which lost 0 bases and 0 bases, there was a span of 17 bases. Germline CDR1 SGHNT, CDR2 YYREEE (reference sequence). The CDR3 reads CASSLGRWRGSSTDTQYF. CDR3 DNA: TGTGCCAGCAGCTTGGGAAGGTGGAGGGGGTCTAGCACAGATACGCAGTATTTT.

With regard to this clonotype: This sequence may be a read error, since a much larger clone differs from it by one base. V gene TRBV10-2 combines with J gene TRBJ2-4; 9 positions agree with TRBD1. The germline CDR1 and CDR2 sequences are WSHSY and SAAADI. CDR3 size: 15 residues. CDR3 amino acids: CAGSETGGGKNIQYF. DNA of the CDR3: TGCGCCGGCAGTGAGACAGGGGGGGGCAAAAACATTCAGTACTTC.

Ten or more counts support this clonotype. It may be a read error: a sequence one base away is much more abundant. The rearrangement uses TRBV11-2 and TRBJ2-7; no reliable D call. Trimming stripped 0 bases from V and 6 bases from J, with 9 bases between. Germline V gene lookup returns CDR1 SGHAT and CDR2 FQNNGV. The CDR3 length is 13 residues. CDR3 DNA sequence: TGTGCCAGCAGCTTAGATCGGCTCGGCGAGCAGTACTTC. It is translated as CASSLDRLGEQYF.

About this clonotype itself: This may come from a read error, since a much larger clone is one base off. Lacking the conserved final phenylalanine or tryptophan, this CDR3 likely reflects a read error. J is TRBJ2-5 and V is TRBV13; D gene unclear. Germline values: CDR1 PRHDT, CDR2 FYEKMQ (reference sequence). The CDR3 extends over 10 amino acids. V lost 8 bases and J lost 5, with 6 bases in between. The CDR3 DNA follows: TGTGCCAGCTTAGGGGAGACCCAGTACTCC. Its protein is CASLGETQYS.

The chain combines TRBV27 with TRBJ2-1; D call uncertain. V shed 4 bases and J shed 7 bases, with 11 bases lying between them. The germline CDR1 and CDR2 sequences are MNHEY and SMNVEV (reference sequence). The CDR3 is 13 amino acids. The CDR3 DNA is TGTGCCAGCAGTTGGGCGTACGGGAATGAGCAGTTCTTC. Its protein is CASSWAYGNEQFF.

Comments on this clonotype: At one end, the junction sequence differs from germline, possibly due to a read error. The gene calls are TRBV4-2 and TRBJ2-3; 7 bases are shared with TRBD1. CDR3 length: 19 residues. Germline V gene lookup returns CDR1 LGHNA and CDR2 YNFKEQ. CDR3 loop: CAGSHLAHTGQSSTGAQYF. The CDR3 DNA reads as TGTGCCGGCAGCCATCTCGCGCACACGGGACAGTCTAGCACAGGTGCGCAGTATTTT.

A word on this clonotype: A read error may explain this, as a much larger clone is one base away. The V call is TRBV30, the J call TRBJ2-3; perhaps TRBD2 as D (6 bases). V lost 5 bases and J 4 bases, leaving 13 bases between the germline ends. The germline CDR1 and CDR2 sequences are GTSNPN and SVGIG (reference sequence). The CDR3 has 13 residues. The CDR3 loop is CAWCARGPDTQYF. Written as DNA, the CDR3 is TGTGCCTGGTGTGCGCGGGGCCCAGATACGCAGTATTTT.

This sequence joins TRBV6-5 and TRBJ2-2; D is perhaps TRBD2 (5 bases). Trimming cost V 2 bases and J 10 bases, with 11 bases left between them. Germline values: CDR1 MNHEY, CDR2 SVGAGI. The CDR3 consists of 13 residues. The DNA for the CDR3 is TGTGCCAGCAGTTACAGGACTCCCATGGAGCTGTTTTTT. Translation: CASSYRTPMELFF.

The J gene is TRBJ1-1, the V gene TRBV7-3; D uncertain. The CDR3 extends over 14 amino acids. The V and J ends lost 3 bases and 5 bases respectively, with 13 bases between them. Germline assignment: CDR1 SGHTA and CDR2 FQGTGA. DNA for the CDR3: TGTGCCAGCAGCTTCTCAGCCGCGAATACTGAAGCTTTCTTT. Encoded protein: CASSFSAANTEAFF.

This clonotype was found many times. V usage is TRBV6-1 and J usage is TRBJ2-7; no definite D call. Germline-derived CDR1 and CDR2 are MNHNS and SASEGT. Trimming took off 0 bases at V and 5 bases at J, with 14 bases between the two ends. The CDR3 sequence is 15 residues long. The chain's CDR3 is CASSEATGSWDEQYF. Here the CDR3 DNA reads TGTGCCAGCAGTGAAGCTACGGGTTCTTGGGACGAGCAGTACTTC.

This clonotype turned up a few times. An end of the junction does not agree with germline; a read error may underlie this. The chain links TRBV11-2 to TRBJ2-2; possible D gene TRBD2, 7 bases. CDR3 length: 13 residues. Germline CDR1 and CDR2: SGHAT and FQNNGV. Here the CDR3 DNA reads TGTGCCAGCAGACTGGCGCAGACCGGGGGGCTGCTTTTT. Its protein is CASRLAQTGGLLF.